This T cell receptor beta chain derives from a study of blood T cell repertoires in COVID-19. Overall study: Both acute and convalescent COVID-19 samples were obtained from the United States, Italy and Spain. PBMCs, B-cell-depleted T cells, or T cells were the source of the cDNA or gDNA that made up the material.

With 2 bases removed from V and 2 bases from J, the gap between germline ends came to 6 bases. The CDR3 covers 13 residues. Germline V gene lookup returns CDR1 ENHRY and CDR2 SYGVKD. As originally analysed: Using reference gene primer amplification, nucleated cell counts were estimated. Measured with immunoSEQ multiplex PCR; TCRdb has only the in-frame clones, and not every one. Clonal size and the V and J genes are those of that table, whereas D and trimming came from the DNA. Among roughly 100,000 clones listed, roughly 84% were seen once. This chain joins TRBV10-3 and TRBJ1-2, with unresolved D. The TCR comes from a man in his fifties or sixties with acute or convalescent COVID-19. The sequenced material came from peripheral blood. The CDR3 nucleotides are TGTGCCATCAGTGAGGGGCAGAACTATGGCTACACCTTC. Protein product: CAISEGQNYGYTF.